This T cell receptor (beta chain) was documented in a study of blood T cell repertoires in COVID-19. Study context: COVID-19 samples from acute and convalescent phases originated in the United States, Italy and Spain. From T cells, B-cell-depleted T cells, or PBMCs came the material, which was cDNA or gDNA.

Germline V gives CDR1 ENHRY, CDR2 SYGVKD. The CDR3 consists of 13 residues. Trimming took off 8 bases at V and 5 bases at J, with 13 bases between the two ends. In the authors' workflow: Reference gene primer amplification gave estimated nucleated cell counts. Using immunoSEQ multiplex PCR, the repertoire was profiled, and TCRdb retains in-frame clones only, with some absent. D and trimming were read from the DNA, whereas the V and J calls and clone size are those reported in that table. The sample consists of 200,000 to 250,000 clones, approximately 78% of them appearing once. The chain links TRBV10-3 to TRBJ1-5; D perhaps matches TRBD1 (6 bases). Sample: peripheral blood. The sequence was obtained from an elderly woman with COVID-19, enrolled during active disease. The CDR3 region has the DNA TGTGCCATCGCTGGGGGCGGCCATCAGCCCCAGCATTTT. This translates into CAIAGGGHQPQHF.